These 29 T cell receptor beta chains share one sample of origin, sequenced in a study of blood T cell repertoires in COVID-19 (dated by TCRdb to the early 2020s). The library was prepared using the immunoSEQ multiplex PCR assay. Not all clones reach the TCRdb copy of this immuneACCESS table, which keeps in-frame sequences only. Checked studies attribute under half of the gap to unresolved V genes and leave the rest unexplained. This sample is represented by 150,000 to 200,000 clones; approximately 80% of them were singletons. Under 9% of the sample lies in the top ten. The sequencing sample was made of peripheral blood. Receptors originate from a woman aged 40-49 years with COVID-19, enrolled during active disease.

CDR3 protein: CASSPTYNQPQHF. In nucleotides, the CDR3 is TGTGCCAGCAGTCCTACCTACAATCAGCCCCAGCATTTT. The rearrangement joins TRBV6-5 to TRBJ1-5; D gene ambiguous. Germline CDR1 MNHEY, CDR2 SVGAGI. V was shortened by 5 bases and J by 3 bases, with 8 bases between the two germline ends. This CDR3 region has 13 residues.

The V call is TRBV19, the J call TRBJ1-2; weak D call: TRBD1 (5 bases). The CDR3 extends over 14 amino acids. Deletions cut 4 bases from V and 0 bases from J, with 9 bases between. Germline V lookup: CDR1 LNHDA, CDR2 SQIVND (reference sequence). As DNA, the CDR3 is TGTGCCAGTAGTAGGACAATATCTAACTATGGCTACACCTTC. Protein: CASSRTISNYGYTF.

The chain combines TRBV28 with TRBJ2-3; no firm D call. The V and J ends lost 6 bases and 1 base respectively, with 8 bases between them. This CDR3 is 13 amino acids long. Germline values: CDR1 MDHEN, CDR2 SYDVKM. The CDR3 DNA is TGTGCCAGCAGACCGGCGGGCACAGATACGCAGTATTTT. As protein: CASRPAGTDTQYF.

This clone was seen once. The chain uses TRBV19 and TRBJ2-5, with D perhaps TRBD2 (7 bases). This CDR3 comprises 15 residues. V was cut by 7 bases and J by 1 base, with 16 bases left in between. From germline, CDR1 is LNHDA and CDR2 SQIVND (reference sequence). CDR3 loop: CASTTRGGVQETQYF. CDR3 bases: TGTGCCAGTACTACCAGAGGGGGGGTCCAAGAGACCCAGTACTTC.

The J gene is TRBJ1-4, the V gene TRBV7-9; D unresolved. Trimming cost V 3 bases and J 0 bases, with 8 bases left between them. CDR1 is SEHNR and CDR2 is FQNEAQ in the germline V gene (reference sequence). The CDR3 extends over 15 amino acids. CDR3 nucleotide sequence: TGTGCCAGCAGCTTTCCCAGTACAACTAATGAAAAACTGTTTTTT. Protein product: CASSFPSTTNEKLFF.

This clone was observed once. The DNA of the CDR3 is TGCGCCAGCAGCTTTGGGCGGGAAAACATTCAGTACTTC. Translated, it gives CASSFGRENIQYF. The chain couples TRBV5-1 to TRBJ2-4, with a tentative D call TRBD2 (5 bases). Germline CDR1 is SGHRS and CDR2 is YFSETQ. The length of the CDR3 is 13 residues. Trimming took 2 bases from V and 5 from J, leaving 8 bases between them.

This clone was counted only a few times. The chain combines TRBV12-3 or TRBV12-4 with TRBJ2-3; D not resolved. V gave up 6 bases and J gave up 10 bases, with 11 bases separating them. This CDR3 is built from 11 residues. The CDR3 DNA reads TGTGCCAGCAGCCCCCGTACTGCGCAGTATTTT. Its protein is CASSPRTAQYF.

This chain joins TRBV27 and TRBJ1-1; tentative D call: TRBD1 (6 bases). The CDR3 sequence is 15 residues long. CDR1 MNHEY and CDR2 SMNVEV come from the germline V gene (reference sequence). V was shortened by 2 bases and J by 1 base, with 11 bases between the two germline ends. The CDR3 loop reads CASSLRTVGNTEAFF. The CDR3 DNA follows: TGTGCCAGCAGTTTAAGGACAGTAGGGAACACTGAAGCTTTCTTT.

As to this clone: One end of the junction varies from germline; a read error may be responsible. This rearrangement joins TRBV27 to TRBJ2-2; 9 nucleotides match TRBD1. Per the germline V gene, CDR1 is MNHEY and CDR2 is SMNVEV (reference sequence). The CDR3 is made up of 13 amino acids. CDR3 region: CATSNRGPGELFF. The CDR3, as DNA: TGTGCCACCAGTAACAGGGGGCCCGGGGAGCTGTTTTTT.

There are a few counts of this clone. The chain is built from TRBV5-1 and TRBJ1-1; TRBD1 matches at 8 bases. Germline assignment: CDR1 SGHRS and CDR2 YFSETQ. The CDR3 contains 15 residues. Trimming cost V 0 bases and J 1 base; bases outside gene matches: 2. CDR3 residues: CASSLGGQGNTEAFF. As DNA, the CDR3 is TGCGCCAGCAGCTTGGGAGGACAGGGGAACACTGAAGCTTTCTTT.

The chain has TRBV28 and TRBJ1-4, with 8 bases aligning to TRBD1. The CDR3 is made up of 15 amino acids. V gave up 6 bases and J gave up 7 bases; unmatched junction bases: 10. In germline, CDR1 is MDHEN, CDR2 SYDVKM. The CDR3 region is CASRPGTGGGEKLFF. For the CDR3, the DNA is TGTGCCAGCAGGCCAGGGACAGGAGGCGGTGAAAAACTGTTTTTT.

The chain is built from TRBV7-2 and TRBJ2-3; D possibly corresponds to TRBD1 (6 bases). Trimming pared 4 bases from V and 2 bases from J, leaving 16 bases between. CDR1 and CDR2 (germline): SGHTA, FQGNSA. This CDR3 is built from 16 residues. CDR3 amino acids: CASSSLIHRATDTQYF. The CDR3 DNA is TGTGCCAGCAGCTCCCTTATCCACAGGGCCACAGATACGCAGTATTTT.

The gene calls are TRBV11-2 and TRBJ2-3, with D perhaps TRBD2 (5 bases). V was clipped by 5 bases and J by 2 bases, with 17 bases between them. The CDR3 has 16 amino acids. The germline V gene has CDR1 SGHAT and CDR2 FQNNGV. The CDR3 DNA is TGTGCCAGCAGCCCCCGGGGTAGCCCGTACACAGATACGCAGTATTTT. Its translation is CASSPRGSPYTDTQYF. Full variable domain (outside the CDR3, taken from reference TRBV11-2 and TRBJ2-3): EAGVAQSPRYKIIEKRQSVAFWCNPISGHATLYWYQQILGQGPKLLIQFQNNGVVDDSQLPKDRFSAERLKGVDSTLKIQPAKLEDSAVYLCASSPRGSPYTDTQYFGPGTRLTVL.

This chain uses TRBV9 with TRBJ2-3; D is ambiguous. This CDR3 region has 14 residues. V was shortened by 0 bases and J by 3 bases, with 8 bases between the two germline ends. CDR1 and CDR2 from the germline V gene are SGDLS and YYNGEE. The CDR3 nucleotides read TGTGCCAGCAGCGTAGTTCAGGCTACAGATACGCAGTATTTT. Translating gives CASSVVQATDTQYF.

The chain couples TRBV20-1 to TRBJ2-7, with D possibly matching TRBD2 (6 bases). The germline gives CDR1 DFQATT, CDR2 SNEGSKA (reference sequence). The CDR3 length is 11 residues. V was trimmed by 0 bases and J by 12 bases, leaving 12 bases between them. CDR3 protein: CSARDSGERYF. The CDR3 region has the DNA TGCAGTGCTAGAGATTCGGGGGAACGGTACTTC.

The chain carries TRBV2 and TRBJ2-2, with 8 bases lining up with TRBD2. Germline-derived CDR1 and CDR2 are SNHLY and FYNNEI. V lost 6 bases, J lost 3 bases, and 9 bases stayed unmatched. The length of the CDR3 is 16 residues. The CDR3 loop is CASSGRLATDTGELFF. For the CDR3, the DNA is TGTGCCAGCAGCGGTCGACTAGCGACTGACACCGGGGAGCTGTTTTTT.

This chain links TRBV19 with TRBJ2-1, with D possibly matching TRBD2 (6 bases). The germline gives CDR1 LNHDA, CDR2 SQIVND (reference sequence). V lost 5 bases and J 12 bases, leaving 11 bases between the germline ends. This CDR3 has 11 amino acids. CDR3 loop: CASSDYSGQFF. For the CDR3, the DNA is TGTGCCAGTAGTGACTATAGCGGGCAGTTCTTC.

This sequence joins TRBV6-2 or TRBV6-3 and TRBJ1-3; 7 bases fit TRBD1. Germline V gene data show CDR1 as MNHEY and CDR2 as SVGEGT. There are 13 residues in the CDR3. The V and J ends lost 4 bases and 11 bases, in that order; junction bases with no gene match: 8. This CDR3 is CASSFGTVSSIYF. The CDR3 nucleotides are TGTGCCAGCAGTTTCGGGACAGTCTCTTCCATATATTTT.

The chain employs TRBV28 and TRBJ1-5; D is perhaps TRBD1 (6 bases). Trimming left V 3 bases short and J 1 base short, with 16 bases between. The CDR3 runs to 17 residues. The germline gives CDR1 MDHEN, CDR2 SYDVKM. Here the CDR3 DNA reads TGTGCCAGCAGTTTGGCCGGGAGGGGGGTAAGCAATCAGCCCCAGCATTTT. Translation: CASSLAGRGVSNQPQHF.

This clone was picked up a small number of times. This sequence joins TRBV28 and TRBJ1-6; tentative D call: TRBD1 (6 bases). The CDR3 loop spans 15 amino acids. Germline V gene data show CDR1 as MDHEN and CDR2 as SYDVKM. The V end lost 5 bases, the J end lost 5 bases, and 13 bases lay between the germline ends. DNA for the CDR3: TGTGCCAGCAGTCCCTCCGGGACAAATAATTCACCCCTCCACTTT. This sequence encodes CASSPSGTNNSPLHF.

This chain joins TRBV28 and TRBJ2-1; TRBD2 matches 13 bases. There are 19 residues in the CDR3. Germline CDR1 and CDR2: MDHEN and SYDVKM. V gave up 4 bases and J gave up 8 bases; unmatched junction bases: 17. CDR3 nucleotide sequence: TGTGCCAGCAGTTGGGGACCGGGACTAGCGGGACCAAGGGGGCATGAGCAGTTCTTC. Its protein product is CASSWGPGLAGPRGHEQFF.

This clone has just a few counts. The chain has TRBV15 and TRBJ1-6; D possibly corresponds to TRBD1 (5 bases). V lost 5 bases, J lost 10 bases, and 15 bases lay in between. This CDR3 is 14 amino acids long. CDR1 is LNHNV, CDR2 YYDKDF, per germline (reference sequence). CDR3 nucleotides: TGTGCCACCAGCGCCCAAGGGGTGGGATCACCCCTCCACTTT. This encodes CATSAQGVGSPLHF.

The V call is TRBV5-1, the J call TRBJ2-1; D is unclear. The germline V gene has CDR1 SGHRS and CDR2 YFSETQ. This CDR3 is 13 amino acids long. Trimming stripped 3 bases from V and 4 bases from J, with 8 bases between. The CDR3: CASSSQRYNEQFF. CDR3 sequence (DNA): TGCGCCAGCAGCTCCCAACGGTACAATGAGCAGTTCTTC.

The rearrangement joins TRBV11-2 to TRBJ1-2, with TRBD1 matching over 8 bases. The CDR3 has 16 residues. Germline V CDR1 and CDR2: SGHAT, FQNNGV. Germline trimming cut 1 base from V and 5 bases from J; bases unmatched to any gene: 9. CDR3 DNA sequence: TGTGCCAGCAGCTTAGTTGCAGGGGGCGTTGGGTATGGCTACACCTTC. Amino acids: CASSLVAGGVGYGYTF.

This clone was recorded once. The same CDR3 is also encoded by other DNA sequences in this sample. The chain carries TRBV10-1 and TRBJ1-6; no clear D gene. The CDR3 contains 12 residues. V lost 3 bases, J lost 7 bases, and 4 bases lay in between. Germline-derived CDR1 and CDR2 are WNHNN and SYGVQD (reference sequence). CDR3 nucleotides: TGCGCCAGCAGTGATCCGAATTCACCCCTCCACTTT. This translates into CASSDPNSPLHF.

This clone has only one observation. The chain has TRBV27 and TRBJ2-1, with 9 nucleotides matching TRBD1. This CDR3 contains 15 residues. Germline CDR1 MNHEY, CDR2 SMNVEV (reference sequence). Trimming cost V 1 base and J 7 bases; bases outside gene matches: 5. CDR3: CASSLFGTGTNEQFF. CDR3 nucleotides: TGTGCCAGCAGTTTATTCGGGACAGGGACGAATGAGCAGTTCTTC.

The CDR3 spells CTSSHTNNLLAGANTGELFF. CDR3 coding DNA: TGCACCAGCAGCCACACTAACAACCTACTAGCGGGGGCAAACACCGGGGAGCTGTTTTTT. The gene calls are TRBV1 and TRBJ2-2; the table's D gene call, TRBD2, was not cross checked with the DNA. TRBV1 is designated a pseudogene. The CDR3 length is 20 residues.

This chain uses TRBV15 with TRBJ2-6; possibly TRBD2 for D (6 bases). This CDR3 has 16 residues. The V gene's germline CDR1 is LNHNV and CDR2 YYDKDF (reference sequence). The V end lost 5 bases, the J end lost 1 base, and 12 bases lay between the germline ends. Written as DNA, the CDR3 is TGTGCCACCAGCCGGTGGGCGGGGTCTGGGGCCAACGTCCTGACTTTC. Its protein is CATSRWAGSGANVLTF.

The chain is built from TRBV5-1 and TRBJ2-1; 10 positions match TRBD2. Per the germline V gene, CDR1 is SGHRS and CDR2 is YFSETQ. The ends lost 2 bases at V and 4 bases at J; junction bases unmatched: 6. This CDR3 is 16 amino acids long. In DNA form, the CDR3 reads TGCGCCAGCAGCTTCCAGCCTAGCGGGAGTTACAATGAGCAGTTCTTC. It specifies CASSFQPSGSYNEQFF.